Listed here are 11 T cell receptor beta chains from one sample, sequenced in a study of a mutant IDH1 vaccine in newly diagnosed glioma. Libraries were prepared by immunoSEQ multiplex PCR; TCRdb keeps only in-frame clonotypes and omits some of them. The table lists about 36,000 clones, about four fifths of them singletons. Specified time point: week 11, during vaccination. All doses held 300 ug of mutant IDH1 20-mer peptide, with topical imiquimod. The antigens of these receptors remain unknown. The sample here was peripheral blood mononuclear cells (PBMCs), taken from a glioma patient whose treatment included an IDH1 peptide vaccine. The source is a woman aged 25 to 45 with glioma. Some clones in this sample may be carry-over from other donors' samples.

The V and J genes are TRBV7-8 and TRBJ1-2, with TRBD1 matching 7 bases. The CDR3 consists of 16 residues. Germline CDR1 SGHVS, CDR2 FQNEAQ. With V trimmed by 5 bases and J by 2 bases, 11 bases remained unmatched. This chain's CDR3 is CASSAGTALTNYGYTF. DNA of the CDR3: TGTGCCAGCAGCGCAGGGACAGCGCTAACCAACTATGGCTACACCTTC. Full variable domain (missing parts from reference TRBV7-8 and TRBJ1-2): GAGVSQSPRYKVAKRGQDVALRCDPISGHVSLFWYQQALGQGPEFLTYFQNEAQLDKSGLPSDRFFAERPEGSVSTLKIQRTQQEDSAVYLCASSAGTALTNYGYTFGSGTRLTVV.

The rearrangement joins TRBV27 to TRBJ2-1; TRBD2 aligns across 8 bases. Germline V gene sequence: CDR1 MNHEY, CDR2 SMNVEV (reference sequence). V dropped 4 bases and J dropped 7; count of bases not matched to a gene: 6. CDR3 length equals 14 residues. This CDR3 is CASSSGTRFNEQFF. The CDR3 nucleotides are TGTGCCAGCAGTTCCGGGACTAGGTTTAATGAGCAGTTCTTC.

The chain carries TRBV6-5 and TRBJ2-7; 11 positions match TRBD1. Germline assignment: CDR1 MNHEY and CDR2 SVGAGI. CDR3 length: 15 amino acids. V lost 2 bases, J lost 3 bases, and 3 bases stayed unmatched. As DNA, the CDR3 is TGTGCCAGCAGTTACCGGGACAGGGGGATCTACGAGCAGTACTTC. Translating gives CASSYRDRGIYEQYF.

V gene TRBV4-2 combines with J gene TRBJ2-1; 9 bases fit TRBD2. Germline CDR1 reads LGHNA; CDR2 reads YNFKEQ. The CDR3 loop spans 17 amino acids. The V and J ends lost 3 bases and 1 base, in that order; junction bases with no gene match: 7. The CDR3 DNA is TGTGCCAGCAGCCACCAACTAGCGGGTGCATCCTACAATGAGCAGTTCTTC. It translates to CASSHQLAGASYNEQFF.

The rearrangement uses TRBV5-1 and TRBJ2-7, with 8 bases that match TRBD1. Germline V gene lookup returns CDR1 SGHRS and CDR2 YFSETQ. V lost 4 bases, J lost 3 bases, and 6 bases stayed unmatched. CDR3 length equals 14 residues. CDR3 nucleotide sequence: TGCGCCAGCAGCCCGCGGACAGGGAACTACGAGCAGTACTTC. This gives the protein CASSPRTGNYEQYF. Supplemented by reference TRBV5-1 and TRBJ2-7, the full variable domain reads KAGVTQTPRYLIKTRGQQVTLSCSPISGHRSVSWYQQTPGQGLQFLFEYFSETQRNKGNFPGRFSGRQFSNSRSEMNVSTLELGDSALYLCASSPRTGNYEQYFGPGTRLTVT.

This chain joins TRBV5-1 and TRBJ2-1; 11 bases agree with TRBD1. CDR1 is SGHRS and CDR2 is YFSETQ in the germline V gene. The CDR3 totals 16 residues. V shed 4 bases and J 8 bases; nucleotides not matched to a gene: 11. The CDR3 nucleotides are TGCGCCAGCAGCCGAAATGGACAGGGGGCCGTCGATGAGCAGTTCTTC. This translates into CASSRNGQGAVDEQFF.

This clone has a single count. In DNA form, the CDR3 reads TGTGCCAGTAGTATGGGTACTAGCGGGACTTTCACCGGGGAGCTGTTTTTT. Translated, it gives CASSMGTSGTFTGELFF. The rearrangement joins TRBV19 to TRBJ2-2; 10 bases map to TRBD2. The CDR3 is made up of 17 amino acids. The germline V gene encodes CDR1 LNHDA and CDR2 SQIVND (reference sequence). After removal of 3 bases from V and 4 bases from J, the junction contained 8 bases not matched to a gene.

This clone was observed once. The chain uses TRBV7-8 and TRBJ2-7, with 8 bases matching TRBD1. The germline V gene encodes CDR1 SGHVS and CDR2 FQNEAQ. V was clipped by 2 bases and J by 6 bases; unmatched bases: 6. The length of the CDR3 is 14 residues. The CDR3 DNA follows: TGTGCCAGCAGCTTACGTGGACAGGGTGGCGAGCAGTACTTC. Its protein product is CASSLRGQGGEQYF.

This CDR3 reads CASGDSLDTQYF. CDR3 sequence (DNA): TGTGCCAGCGGGGACAGCTTAGATACGCAGTATTTT. This chain uses TRBV4-2 with TRBJ2-3; 7 nucleotides line up with TRBD1. CDR3 length: 12 residues. The ends lost 8 bases at V and 5 bases at J; junction bases unmatched: 4. Germline lookup yields CDR1 LGHNA and CDR2 YNFKEQ.

Here the CDR3 reads CASSLDRLFRQYF. The CDR3 DNA is TGCGCCAGCAGCTTGGACAGGTTATTCAGGCAGTATTTT. V is TRBV5-1 and J is TRBJ2-3; D possibly corresponds to TRBD1 (5 bases). CDR1 SGHRS and CDR2 YFSETQ come from the germline V gene. This CDR3 contains 13 residues. Trimming left V 0 bases short and J 11 bases short, with 13 bases between. The full variable domain, its missing parts supplied by reference TRBV5-1 and TRBJ2-3, is KAGVTQTPRYLIKTRGQQVTLSCSPISGHRSVSWYQQTPGQGLQFLFEYFSETQRNKGNFPGRFSGRQFSNSRSEMNVSTLELGDSALYLCASSLDRLFRQYFGPGTRLTVL.

The chain combines TRBV6-5 with TRBJ2-7, with 8 bases lining up with TRBD1. The V and J ends lost 0 bases and 5 bases, in that order; junction bases with no gene match: 9. This CDR3 is 16 amino acids long. Germline V gives CDR1 MNHEY, CDR2 SVGAGI. CDR3 sequence: CASSYSKWNRGNEQYF. The CDR3 nucleotides are TGTGCCAGCAGTTACTCGAAGTGGAACAGGGGGAACGAGCAGTACTTC.